This T cell receptor (beta chain) is from a study of low-dose radiotherapy and immunotherapy resistance in tumors. It was with a constant-region primer and a V-primer adapter that TCRs were amplified over around 19 PCR cycles. In vitro transcription amplified the mRNA that had been isolated. TCRdb ran MiXCR on the reads and lists one entry per CDR3 protein. The sample holds tens of thousands of distinct CDR3 sequences, approximately 12% seen once. Unmatched junction bases numbered 5, after V lost 0 bases and J lost 4 bases. This CDR3 has 15 amino acids. Germline CDR1 reads SGHNT; CDR2 reads YYREEE (reference sequence). Time point indicated: before trial treatment. The table lists this clonotype with many counts.

The V call is TRBV5-4, the J call TRBJ2-3; TRBD2 agrees at 7 bases. The sequenced sample was PBMCs, obtained before treatment. The source of this sequence is a female donor with ovarian cancer. This chain's CDR3 is CASSLALAASDTQYF. The CDR3 region has the DNA TGTGCCAGCAGCTTGGCCCTAGCGGCGTCAGATACGCAGTATTTT. Looking up the rest from reference TRBV5-4 and TRBJ2-3 gives the full variable domain: ETGVTQSPTHLIKTRGQQVTLRCSSQSGHNTVSWYQQALGQGPQFIFQYYREEENGRGNFPPRFSGLQFPNYSSELNVNALELDDSALYLCASSLALAASDTQYFGPGTRLTVL.